This TCR beta chain derives from a study of vaccination effects on CD4 cells after COVID-19. In the study overall: Two doses of BNT162b2 or mRNA-1273 vaccine were administered to participants.

Worth noting for this clone: Antigen specificity is unknown.

ViraFEST assay sequencing came after antigen-specific CD4+ T cells were expanded with viral peptide pools. Following 10 days of culture, CD4+ T cells were isolated. Each vaccine recipient was nucleocapsid antibody negative and had no prior SARS-CoV-2 infection. Wells containing two million PBMC each were cultured with about 9.4 IU/ml IL-2 and about 10 ug/ml peptides. Days 3 and 7 saw half the medium replaced with IL-2 medium. Clones were read by immunoSEQ multiplex PCR, and TCRdb kept only the in-frame ones, dropping some. The repertoire holds about 21,000 clones, with over 65% as singletons. The germline V and J ends were trimmed by 2 bases and 9 bases, with 17 bases remaining between them. The CDR3 has 16 residues. Germline V gene sequence: CDR1 MNHNS, CDR2 SASEGT. Study-wide results and caveats: Marked clonal contraction of infection- and vaccine-induced clones was seen late after vaccination.

The chain carries TRBV6-1 and TRBJ1-6; D is possibly TRBD1 (6 bases). The sample here was CD4+ T cells from PBMCs cultured with HCoV-NL63 spike peptides, taken before COVID-19 vaccination. The TCR was taken from a human donor who received a COVID-19 vaccine. CDR3: CASSESRRGVGSPLHF. For the CDR3, the DNA is TGTGCCAGCAGTGAATCTCGGAGGGGGGTTGGTTCACCCCTCCACTTT.